These T cell receptor beta chains were read from a single sample in a study of T-cell reconstitution after alpha-beta-depleted transplantation in children. TCRdb re-derived calls from the PCR reads in MiXCR, one entry per CDR3 protein. The repertoire has 200,000 to 250,000 distinct CDR3 sequences, roughly 7.7% of them found once; the top ten carry roughly 5.8%. The sample consisted of PBMCs, mostly from graft donor cells, taken 180 days after TCRalphabeta/CD19-depleted stem cell transplant. The receptor source for this set is a male patient younger than 18 who had a stem cell transplant for acute lymphoblastic leukemia, so the T cells may come from the graft donor. The CDR3 runs from the conserved cysteine through the conserved F or W. A D gene is named only where the DNA matches it firmly. Clone size appears in some rows only: once, few, many, or a class for an expanded clone.

clone size	D gene	V gene	J gene	CDR3 DNA	CDR3 protein
many	TRBD2	TRBV4-3	TRBJ2-2	TGCGCCAGCAGCCAAGCTCTTACTAGCGGGGGGGCCGCGAACACCGGGGAGCTGTTTTTT	CASSQALTSGGAANTGELFF
-	-	TRBV7-2	TRBJ2-5	TGTGCCAGCAGCTTAGGGCGGGACTTACAAGAGACCCAGTACTTC	CASSLGRDLQETQYF
many	TRBD2	TRBV29-1	TRBJ2-5	TGCAGCGTTGCAGTGCTGGCTAGCGGGAGAAAAGAGACCCAGTACTTC	CSVAVLASGRKETQYF
many	TRBD1	TRBV5-1	TRBJ1-2	TGCGCCAGCAGCCATCCGGGACAGGGGTTTGGCTACACCTTC	CASSHPGQGFGYTF
many	TRBD2	TRBV3-1	TRBJ2-5	TGTGCCAGCAGCCAAGAAAAGAAAGCGGGAGGGCAGAAGACCCAGTACTTC	CASSQEKKAGGQKTQYF
many	TRBD1	TRBV14	TRBJ2-4	TGTGCCAGCAGCCAGGACAGGGAGGCCAAAAACATTCAGTACTTC	CASSQDREAKNIQYF
many	TRBD2	TRBV5-1	TRBJ2-2	TGCGCCAGCAGCTTGGCCGGGGGGTCCCGAAGCACCGGGGAGCTGTTTTTT	CASSLAGGSRSTGELFF
many	-	TRBV4-2	TRBJ1-5	TGTGCCAGCAGCCAAGACGGGACGGGGGATAGCAATCAGCCCCAGCATTTT	CASSQDGTGDSNQPQHF
many	-	TRBV2	TRBJ2-1	TGTGCCAGCAGGGGACTTTACAATGAGCAGTTCTTC	CASRGLYNEQFF
-	-	TRBV28	TRBJ2-7	TGTGCCAGTGAGGGGGGACCTGACTACGAGCAGTACTTC	CASEGGPDYEQYF
many	TRBD1	TRBV6-2/TRBV6-3	TRBJ2-7	TGTGCCAGCAGTTACCTTGACAGGGGTGCCTACGAGCAGTACTTC	CASSYLDRGAYEQYF
many	-	TRBV10-2	TRBJ2-1	TGCGCCAGCAGGACTCGTTACAATGAGCAGTTCTTC	CASRTRYNEQFF
-	-	TRBV11-1	TRBJ1-1	TGTGCCAGCATCTTAGATGGTCACTCTGAACCTTTCTTT	CASILDGHSEPFF
many	-	TRBV5-5	TRBJ2-7	TGTGCCAGCAGCTTGGGGCAGGGATACTACGAGCAGTACTTC	CASSLGQGYYEQYF
many	TRBD1	TRBV7-2	TRBJ1-5	TGTGCCAGCAGCTTCGGCAGGGGGCTCGATCAGCCCCAGCATTTT	CASSFGRGLDQPQHF
-	TRBD1	TRBV12-3/TRBV12-4	TRBJ2-2	TGTACCTTCAGTTTAGCAGGGGGCGCGGAGCTGTTTTTT	CTFSLAGGAELFF
many	-	TRBV6-5	TRBJ1-4	TGTGCCAGCAGTTACTCGTTCGTGTTAAAGGGGGAAAAACTGTTTTTT	CASSYSFVLKGEKLFF
many	TRBD1	TRBV3-1	TRBJ2-7	TGTGCCAGCAGCCAAGGCAACAGGGGACCCTCCTACGAGCAGTACTTC	CASSQGNRGPSYEQYF
many	TRBD2	TRBV6-2/TRBV6-3	TRBJ2-1	TGTGCCAGCAGTCTATCTAGCGGGGGGCCCAATGAGCAGTTCTTC	CASSLSSGGPNEQFF
-	TRBD1	TRBV7-2	TRBJ1-2	TGTGCCAGCAGCTTAGATGGCGACAGGGGCTATCGCTACACCTTC	CASSLDGDRGYRYTF
many	-	TRBV5-6	TRBJ1-6	TGTGCCAGCAGCTTGGGGTCCGCCGGAGGTTCACCCCTCCACTTT	CASSLGSAGGSPLHF
many	-	TRBV5-1	TRBJ1-1	TGCGCCAGCAGCGCCGGGACGGGGAACACTGAAGCTTTCTTT	CASSAGTGNTEAFF
-	TRBD2	TRBV5-6	TRBJ2-3	TGTGCCAGCAGCCGGGGACTAGCGGGAGAGGGTACAGATACGCAGTATTTT	CASSRGLAGEGTDTQYF
few	TRBD1	TRBV7-4	TRBJ2-7	TGTGCCAGCAGCTCAAGAGCCCAGCGACAGGGTTCATACGAGCAGTACTTC	CASSSRAQRQGSYEQYF
many	-	TRBV7-8	TRBJ2-7	TGTGCCAGCAGCTTAGTACCCTACGAGCAGTACTTC	CASSLVPYEQYF
many	-	TRBV9	TRBJ2-3	TGTGCCAGCAGCTCGGGACTTAGCACAGATACGCAGTATTTT	CASSSGLSTDTQYF
many	TRBD2	TRBV6-1	TRBJ2-5	TGTGCCAGCAGCAAATCGGGGGGGCTGGGAGAGACCCAGTACTTC	CASSKSGGLGETQYF
many	-	TRBV28	TRBJ2-3	TGTGCCAGCAGTTTGTTCGATCCCAGCGTTAGCACAGATACGCAGTATTTT	CASSLFDPSVSTDTQYF
many	-	TRBV11-2	TRBJ1-2	TGTGCCAGCAGCTTAGAGCCCTATGGCTACACCTTC	CASSLEPYGYTF
many	TRBD2	TRBV7-3	TRBJ2-7	TGTGCCAGCAGCTCTAGCGGGGGGGTCCCAGGGGAGCAGTACTTC	CASSSSGGVPGEQYF
many	-	TRBV28	TRBJ1-2	TGTGCCAGCAGTCTTACAGGGAACTATGGCTACACCTTC	CASSLTGNYGYTF
many	TRBD2	TRBV20-1	TRBJ2-1	TGCAGTGCTAGCGGAGCGGGGGACTGGAATGAGCAGTTCTTC	CSASGAGDWNEQFF
many	-	TRBV11-1	TRBJ2-1	TGTGCCAGCAGCTTAGTGACCCGCTCCAGCGACTCCTACAATGAGCAGTTCTTC	CASSLVTRSSDSYNEQFF
many	-	TRBV29-1	TRBJ2-7	TGCAGCGTTGAATGGGGGTACGAGCAGTACTTC	CSVEWGYEQYF
many	-	TRBV5-1	TRBJ1-4	TGCGCCAGCAGCTTGGGCCGGGGTAGAACCTTCAATGAAAAACTGTTTTTT	CASSLGRGRTFNEKLFF
many	TRBD2	TRBV15	TRBJ2-1	TGTGCCACCAGCAGAGATCGGGGCACTAGCGGGGGGTCATACAATGAGCAGTTCTTC	CATSRDRGTSGGSYNEQFF
few	TRBD2	TRBV20-1	TRBJ2-7	TGCAGTGCTAGAGATCCCGTAGCGGGTGAGCAGTACTTC	CSARDPVAGEQYF
many	-	TRBV6-5	TRBJ2-1	TGTGCCAGCAGTTTACGGGGGATCCCTTCCTTCTCCTACAATGAGCAGTTCTTC	CASSLRGIPSFSYNEQFF